This T cell receptor beta chain appears in the sequencing data of a study of blood T cell repertoires in COVID-19. CDR1 is SGHRS and CDR2 is YFSETQ in the germline V gene. Trimming cost V 4 bases and J 1 base; bases outside gene matches: 3. The CDR3 extends over 16 amino acids. This clone was recorded once. Seattle researchers signed up patients amid active infection and tracked them longitudinally. Under the authors' procedure: Reference gene primer amplification gave estimated nucleated cell counts. Libraries were prepared by immunoSEQ multiplex PCR; TCRdb keeps only in-frame clonotypes and omits some of them. The DNA was the basis for D and trimming; V, J and clone size are from that table. The repertoire has 400,000 to 450,000 clones, about 91% of them found once; the top ten carry about 12%.

The J gene is TRBJ2-3, the V gene TRBV5-1; 13 bases match TRBD2. Sequenced input: peripheral blood. This sequence was found in a woman between 50 and 59 years old with COVID-19, enrolled during active disease. CDR3 DNA sequence: TGCGCCAGCAGCATCGGACTAGCGGGGGGCACAGATACGCAGTATTTT. Translated, it gives CASSIGLAGGTDTQYF. Full variable domain (remainder filled in from reference TRBV5-1 and TRBJ2-3): KAGVTQTPRYLIKTRGQQVTLSCSPISGHRSVSWYQQTPGQGLQFLFEYFSETQRNKGNFPGRFSGRQFSNSRSEMNVSTLELGDSALYLCASSIGLAGGTDTQYFGPGTRLTVL.